A single sample is the source of the 9 T cell receptor beta chains below, sequenced in a study of metastatic and nonmetastatic thyroid tumors. With MiXCR, TCRdb reprocessed the PCR reads. This sample carries about 32,000 clones, 7.4% of them seen once, and the ten largest clones take roughly two fifths. Every patient was untreated before thyroid surgery. The sequenced sample consisted of blood. Source of these receptors: a female donor with papillary thyroid cancer or a benign thyroid nodule (not recorded which). Some clones in this sample may be carry-over from other donors' samples.

The table lists this clone with a few counts. This sequence may be a read error, since a much larger clone differs from it by one base. The chain is built from TRBV10-2 and TRBJ1-4; TRBD1 matches 10 bases. V gave up 8 bases and J gave up 8 bases; unmatched junction bases: 11. Germline lookup yields CDR1 WSHSY and CDR2 SAAADI. The CDR3 has 15 amino acids. The DNA of the CDR3 is TGCGCCAGCCTCACACTGGGACAGGGGAGCGAAAAACTGTTTTTT. It encodes CASLTLGQGSEKLFF.

This clone was recorded at least ten times. The chain has TRBV3-1 and TRBJ2-6; tentative D call: TRBD1 (6 bases). Trimming stripped 4 bases from V and 0 bases from J, with 19 bases between. This CDR3 contains 19 residues. Germline lookup yields CDR1 LGHDT and CDR2 YNNKEL (reference sequence). The CDR3 is CASSLEGWGPYSGANVLTF. The CDR3 DNA reads TGTGCCAGCAGCCTCGAAGGGTGGGGGCCGTACTCTGGGGCCAACGTCCTGACTTTC.

This clone has a count of ten or more. The CDR3 coding sequence is TGTGCCAGCAGCCCTTGGATGGGTGAGCAGTTCTTC. This sequence encodes CASSPWMGEQFF. V usage is TRBV7-9 and J usage is TRBJ2-1, with D uncertain. V was clipped by 5 bases and J by 9 bases, with 11 bases between them. Germline V gives CDR1 SEHNR, CDR2 FQNEAQ (reference sequence). This CDR3 is built from 12 residues. The full variable domain, completed using reference TRBV7-9 and TRBJ2-1, is DTGVSQNPRHKITKRGQNVTFRCDPISEHNRLYWYRQTLGQGPEFLTYFQNEAQLEKSRLLSDRFSAERPKGSFSTLEIQRTEQGDSAMYLCASSPWMGEQFFGPGTRLTVL.

This clone has a count of ten or more. The chain couples TRBV7-9 to TRBJ1-2, with TRBD1 as a possible D gene (6 bases). Trimming shortened V by 4 bases and J by 4 bases, and 13 bases separated the two germline ends. The CDR3 totals 14 residues. Looked up from germline, CDR1 is SEHNR and CDR2 is FQNEAQ (reference sequence). The DNA for the CDR3 is TGTGCCAGCAGCTCCACAGGGCCCGGCTATGGCTACACCTTC. Encoded protein: CASSSTGPGYGYTF.

At least ten counts were recorded for this clone. The chain links TRBV7-6 to TRBJ2-3, with a tentative D call TRBD1 (5 bases). The V and J ends lost 2 bases and 4 bases respectively, with 13 bases between them. The V gene's germline CDR1 is SGHVS and CDR2 FNYEAQ. The CDR3 totals 15 residues. The DNA for the CDR3 is TGTGCCAGCAGCTTAAGCAGGGCTTCCCCAGATACGCAGTATTTT. Encoded protein: CASSLSRASPDTQYF.

This clone was found many times. This chain links TRBV25-1 with TRBJ2-1, with TRBD1 matching over 7 bases. V was pared by 5 bases and J by 0 bases, with 7 bases of the junction left unmatched. This CDR3 has 16 amino acids. Germline V gene data show CDR1 as MGHDK and CDR2 as SYGVNS. The CDR3 reads CASSPGQVISYNEQFF. CDR3 in DNA: TGTGCCAGCAGTCCCGGACAGGTCATCTCCTACAATGAGCAGTTCTTC.

This clone was observed many times. This chain uses TRBV12-3 or TRBV12-4 with TRBJ2-7; D is ambiguous. The CDR3 loop spans 13 amino acids. Trimming cost V 5 bases and J 4 bases, with 12 bases left between them. This CDR3 reads CASSLGPIYEQYF. CDR3 nucleotides: TGTGCCAGCAGTCTCGGGCCGATATACGAGCAGTACTTC.

This clone has ten or more counts. This chain links TRBV27 with TRBJ1-2, with 7 bases identical to TRBD1. After removal of 4 bases from V and 5 bases from J, the junction contained 4 bases not matched to a gene. Germline V CDR1 and CDR2: MNHEY, SMNVEV (reference sequence). The CDR3 is made up of 13 amino acids. The CDR3 reads CASSSVQGYGYTF. CDR3 coding DNA: TGTGCCAGCAGTTCCGTACAGGGGTATGGCTACACCTTC.

The table lists this clone with many counts. V is TRBV4-1 and J is TRBJ1-5; D not certain. Germline CDR1 MGHRA, CDR2 YSYEKL. This CDR3 spans 14 amino acids. Trimming pared 0 bases from V and 7 bases from J, leaving 10 bases between. CDR3 amino acids: CASSQEFYNQPQHF. The CDR3 nucleotides read TGCGCCAGCAGCCAAGAGTTTTACAACCAGCCCCAGCATTTT.